A selection of T cell receptor beta chains follows, all from one sample in a study of T cells after yellow fever vaccination. One entry per CDR3 protein, called by TCRdb with MiXCR from the 5' RACE reads. The repertoire holds some 550,000 distinct CDR3 sequences, with 15% to 20% as singletons. The sample consisted of PBMCs, taken 15 days after the yellow fever booster vaccination. Every receptor here comes from a man younger than 45 who received the YFV17D yellow fever vaccine. Both conserved end residues are part of each CDR3. D genes are given only for firm matches.

CDR3 protein	V gene	J gene	D gene
CASSPGTSQQETQYF	TRBV18	TRBJ2-5	TRBD2
CASSHRISGANVLTF	TRBV4-3	TRBJ2-6	.
CASSVRGLAGIRPSTDTQYF	TRBV12-3/TRBV12-4	TRBJ2-3	TRBD2
CASSEWGEGPTDTQYF	TRBV6-4	TRBJ2-3	TRBD2
CASSPSGTGLRELFF	TRBV3-1	TRBJ2-2	TRBD1
CAWAQGRGANLNTGELFF	TRBV30	TRBJ2-2	.
CASSALAGPSYNEQFF	TRBV9	TRBJ2-1	TRBD2
CASSLKGGVGEQFF	TRBV7-3	TRBJ2-1	.
CASSSVAGAAGETQYF	TRBV7-2	TRBJ2-5	TRBD2
CASSFQGPNSPLHF	TRBV5-1	TRBJ1-6	.
CASSWSVNEQFF	TRBV7-2	TRBJ2-1	.
CASSQGQYNSPLHF	TRBV27	TRBJ1-6	.
CASSSWTKDTQYF	TRBV6-6	TRBJ2-3	.
CASSGQEFQETQYF	TRBV12-3/TRBV12-4	TRBJ2-5	.
CASGSGASASVQEYF	TRBV10-2	TRBJ2-7	.
CASSLGQGHSYEQYF	TRBV7-3	TRBJ2-7	TRBD1
CSAGLATVGIQYF	TRBV20-1	TRBJ2-4	.
CASSLDLSEQYF	TRBV12-3/TRBV12-4	TRBJ2-7	.
CASSYGVEGAGGYTF	TRBV7-2	TRBJ1-2	TRBD1
CASSLGGTSGRLEQFF	TRBV5-1	TRBJ2-1	TRBD2
CASRPGLALQETQYF	TRBV28	TRBJ2-5	TRBD2
CASSLGRDRTSYEQYF	TRBV5-1	TRBJ2-7	TRBD1
CSAPRGPSGNEQFF	TRBV20-1	TRBJ2-1	.
CASSFLGVHGNIQYF	TRBV12-3/TRBV12-4	TRBJ2-4	.